A single sample is the source of the 11 T cell receptor beta chains below, sequenced in a study of post-analysis software for immune sequencing data. Study conclusions and caveats: Patients carried several TRBV segments more frequently than controls did, and TRBV5-6, TRBV5-1 and TRBV20-1 were among them.

Carried by the TCR beta cDNA libraries were unique molecular identifiers. From the PCR reads, TCRdb called clonotypes with MiXCR, one entry per CDR3 protein. The data show about 770,000 distinct CDR3 sequences, about 45% seen once. These receptors have no known antigen. Sequences were obtained from blood. The receptors come from a girl aged 10-17 years with multiple sclerosis.

The chain employs TRBV5-1 and TRBJ2-1, with 12 bases matching TRBD2. Germline loops: CDR1 SGHRS, CDR2 YFSETQ. Trimming at V came to 2 bases and at J to 7 bases, leaving 10 bases not matched to a gene. The CDR3 totals 17 residues. This CDR3 reads CASSLSLAGGPQNEQFF. The CDR3 DNA reads TGCGCCAGCAGCTTAAGCCTAGCGGGAGGGCCGCAGAATGAGCAGTTCTTC.

This clonotype was seen a few times. J is TRBJ2-5 and V is TRBV11-2; maybe TRBD2 (5 bases). V was pared by 5 bases and J by 0 bases, with 16 bases between. The CDR3 is 16 residues long. Germline V CDR1 and CDR2: SGHAT, FQNNGV. The CDR3: CASSKSGVLYQETQYF. The CDR3 bases are TGTGCCAGCAGCAAAAGCGGAGTCCTTTACCAAGAGACCCAGTACTTC.

The V and J genes are TRBV4-3 and TRBJ2-1, with TRBD2 identical over 13 bases. V was clipped by 0 bases and J by 6 bases; unmatched bases: 11. Germline CDR1 is LGHNA and CDR2 is YSLEER. The length of the CDR3 is 19 residues. The CDR3 DNA reads as TGCGCCAGCAGCCAAGATGGGGGGCTACTAGCGGGAGGGACCAATGAGCAGTTCTTC. Its translation is CASSQDGGLLAGGTNEQFF.

CDR3 sequence reads: CATTQQGDYGYTF. The DNA of the CDR3 is TGTGCCACGACCCAACAGGGAGACTATGGCTACACCTTC. The chain couples TRBV15 to TRBJ1-2; possible D gene TRBD1, 6 bases. This CDR3 is built from 13 residues. Per the germline V gene, CDR1 is LNHNV and CDR2 is YYDKDF (reference sequence). The germline V and J ends were trimmed by 9 bases and 3 bases, with 14 bases remaining between them.

This rearrangement joins TRBV6-4 to TRBJ2-3, with a possible D match to TRBD2 (5 bases). There are 14 residues in the CDR3. Germline assignment: CDR1 MRHNA and CDR2 SNTAGT. The V gene lost 0 bases and the J gene lost 3 bases, with 7 bases spanning the gap. The CDR3 nucleotides read TGTGCCAGCAGTGACTCGGGAGAAACAGATACGCAGTATTTT. Translated: CASSDSGETDTQYF.

This clonotype was seen a handful of times. CDR3 sequence (DNA): TGCGCCAGCGCGGTCGGGCGGGAGTCCTACAATGAGCAGTTCTTC. Translation: CASAVGRESYNEQFF. J is TRBJ2-1 and V is TRBV4-3, with TRBD2 matching over 7 bases. Germline V lookup: CDR1 LGHNA, CDR2 YSLEER. The CDR3 extends over 15 amino acids. The trim removed 8 bases at V and 1 base at J, leaving 8 bases unmatched.

In this sample, this clonotype turned up a few times. V is TRBV4-3 and J is TRBJ1-2, with D perhaps matching TRBD1 (5 bases). Germline CDR1 LGHNA, CDR2 YSLEER. Trimming shortened V by 0 bases and J by 9 bases, and 17 bases separated the two germline ends. CDR3 length equals 15 residues. Here the CDR3 reads CASSQETATASSYTF. In nucleotides, the CDR3 is TGCGCCAGCAGCCAAGAGACAGCGACAGCATCGAGCTACACCTTC.

This clonotype was counted a few times. The rearrangement links TRBV10-3 to TRBJ2-7; possibly TRBD1 or TRBD2 for D (5 bases each). The germline V gene has CDR1 ENHRY and CDR2 SYGVKD. V shed 2 bases and J shed 0 bases, with 8 bases lying between them. The length of the CDR3 is 14 residues. CDR3 DNA sequence: TGTGCCATCAGTGAGGAGGGGAGCTCCTACGAGCAGTACTTC. Its protein product is CAISEEGSSYEQYF.

The chain is built from TRBV29-1 and TRBJ2-3; 8 positions agree with TRBD2. The CDR3 has 13 amino acids. V trimming: 2 bases; J trimming: 4 bases; junction bases outside the gene matches: 2. Germline lookup yields CDR1 SQVTM and CDR2 ANQGSEA. CDR3 loop: CSVERREADTQYF. CDR3 sequence (DNA): TGCAGCGTTGAACGGCGGGAGGCAGATACGCAGTATTTT.

The chain is built from TRBV24-1 and TRBJ2-3; TRBD1 might be the D (7 bases). The CDR3 length is 14 residues. Germline assignment: CDR1 KGHDR and CDR2 SFDVKD. With 8 bases removed from V and 4 bases from J, the gap between germline ends came to 15 bases. The CDR3 coding sequence is TGTGCCACCAAGGCCACCAGGGGGGCAGATACGCAGTATTTT. Translating gives CATKATRGADTQYF.

The chain links TRBV7-3 to TRBJ2-1; D possibly uses TRBD1 or TRBD2 (6 bases each). The ends were cut back, 8 bases at V and 3 bases at J, with 17 bases in the middle. CDR1 is SGHTA, CDR2 FQGTGA, per germline. The CDR3 has 15 residues. In DNA form, the CDR3 reads TGTGCCAGCGCACGGTTGGGGGGCTACTACAATGAGCAGTTCTTC. This translates into CASARLGGYYNEQFF.